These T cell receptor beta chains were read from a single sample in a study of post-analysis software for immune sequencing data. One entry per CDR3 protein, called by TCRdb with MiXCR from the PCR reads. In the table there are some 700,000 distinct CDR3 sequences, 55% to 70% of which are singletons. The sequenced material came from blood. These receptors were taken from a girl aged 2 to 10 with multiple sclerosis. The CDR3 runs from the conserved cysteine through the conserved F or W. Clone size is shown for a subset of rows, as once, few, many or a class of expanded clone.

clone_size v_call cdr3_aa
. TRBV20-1 CGAREDRAQETQYF
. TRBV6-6 CASSYRSSGELFF
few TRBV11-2 CASSPTDNQETQYF
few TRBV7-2 CASSLGVGYEQYF
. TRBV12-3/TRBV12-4 CASSPDPSNEQFF
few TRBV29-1 CSVVGDTNTGELFF
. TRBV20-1 CSARFPGQGDEQYF
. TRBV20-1 CSARGASIDEQFF
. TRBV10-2 CASSESRLGPYEQYF
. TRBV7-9 CASSFGIPIRPETQYF
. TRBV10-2 CASSDLGVRETQYF
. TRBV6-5 CASSYWERRDRGPDTQYF
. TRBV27 CASSPNFPGLAGAWNTGELFF
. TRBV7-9 CASSPLDEQFF
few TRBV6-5 CASSWDHGEQYF
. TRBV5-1 CASSLDIIYEQYF
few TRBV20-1 CSASVLGAGVNNEQFF
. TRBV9 CASSLGQGNGQPQHF
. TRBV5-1 CASTPGGDSNEQFF
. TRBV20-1 CSARGWTSGRSGYEQYF
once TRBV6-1 CASSGRTSGDYEQYF
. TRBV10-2 CASSERTSVTDTQYF
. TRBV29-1 CSAGTSGRTYNEQFF
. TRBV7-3 CASSAQGAGTEAFF
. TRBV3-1 CASSRTPGSYEQYF
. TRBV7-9 CASSWDLSEAQYF
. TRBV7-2 CASSLRRQWRQFF
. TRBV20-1 CSARPGRSSYEQYF
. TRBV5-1 CASSLIEAGAETQYF
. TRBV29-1 CSVASGGNTQYF
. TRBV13 CASSPRRREETQYF
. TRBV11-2 CASSLEGSSTDTQYF
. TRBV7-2 CASSLAAQGGQETQYF
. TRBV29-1 CSVPGTGETGERFF
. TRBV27 CASSQDRANHGYTF
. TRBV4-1 CASSQEGTSGSSETQYF
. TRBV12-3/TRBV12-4 CASSAQVKTEAFF
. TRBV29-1 CSVEWERHYGYTF
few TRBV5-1 CASSLVGQLEMNTEAFF
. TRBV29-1 CSVDAGADQPQHF
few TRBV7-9 CASSSRGNTDTQYF
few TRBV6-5 CASSPMQVTETQYF
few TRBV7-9 CASSPGPSFNREPVPQHF
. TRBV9 CASSDRAGNTEAFF
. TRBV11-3 CASSWIRTVTETQYF
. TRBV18 CASSPLDAPGELFF
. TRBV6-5 CASSYSTGTGASSTDTQYF
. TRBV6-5 CASSLGTSGSNEQYF
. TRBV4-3 CASSQDRLDNEQFF
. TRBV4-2 CASSQIQGTVRDGVEQYF
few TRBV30 CAWSVRGDSSLNTEAFF
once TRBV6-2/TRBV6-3 CASRNPLGTGYGYTF
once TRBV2 CASSPELTGYSNQPQHF
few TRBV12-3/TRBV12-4 CASSLNGRGGEKLFF
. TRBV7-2 CASSLRSSGYEQFF